The entry below describes one T cell receptor beta chain. Its target is unknown. This sample was included in a study of shared clonotypes between healthy human individuals. Broader study findings: Despite large depth, rarefaction showed incomplete sorted-subset sequencing.

Terminally differentiated effector memory CD45RA+ cells were left out of the naive CD8 fraction, which was CD45RO-negative and positively selected for CCR7. Nashville, Tennessee was home to all donors, each a Caucasian adult. The authors split each subset's genomic DNA evenly across several immunoSEQ plates. Study processing details: Filtering differed, since immunoSEQ gave only junction sequences and no quality scores. The protocol was immunoSEQ multiplex PCR, while the TCRdb copy is restricted to in-frame clones and leaves out a portion. The D gene and trimming were derived from the DNA, and the V and J assignments and clone size from that table. The sample has roughly 1,800,000 clones; approximately 94% are singletons. The CDR3 is made up of 14 amino acids. Trimming cost V 2 bases and J 5 bases, with 9 bases left between them. Germline V CDR1 and CDR2: MGHRA, YSYEKL.

The clonotype originates from a man between 18 and 35 years old in good health. Sequencing was done on a sample of naive CD8+ T cells sorted from blood. The chain employs TRBV4-1 and TRBJ2-2; D gene unclear. In DNA form, the CDR3 reads TGCGCCAGCAGCCAACGAGGAGCGACCGGGGAGCTGTTTTTT. This gives the protein CASSQRGATGELFF.